The table lists the clone carrying this T cell receptor beta chain with a count of one. Its cognate antigen is unknown. V gave up 0 bases and J gave up 2 bases, with 6 bases separating them. Germline CDR1 is MGHRA and CDR2 is YSYEKL. The CDR3 runs to 14 residues. The sample belongs to a study of T cell responses to AZD1222 COVID-19 vaccine. Profiled with immunoSEQ multiplex PCR; TCRdb holds only in-frame clones, not every one. The sample comprises about 130,000 clones, under 90% of which are singletons, and 6.3% rests with the top ten. Study-wide points: Unmutated variant regions reportedly attract nearly half of all spike-specific TCRs.

The specimen comprised peripheral blood, sampled on day 0 of AZD1222 vaccination. The sequence was collected from an adult in good health. The V call is TRBV4-1, the J call TRBJ2-3; D might be TRBD1 or TRBD2, each matching 5 bases. The CDR3 DNA reads TGCGCCAGCAGCCAAGAGGGGGTCACAGATACGCAGTATTTT. As protein: CASSQEGVTDTQYF.